One and the same sample provided the 22 T cell receptor beta chains below, sequenced in a study of technical replicates of blood from several donors. Repertoires were generated with immunoSEQ multiplex PCR, while TCRdb's copy carries only in-frame clones and drops some. The sample shows nearly 80,000 clones, 85% to 95% of them seen only once. Sequenced input: T cells isolated from PBMCs. Every receptor here comes from a human donor in good health.

The rearrangement uses TRBV15 and TRBJ2-7, with TRBD1 identical over 9 bases. This CDR3 spans 15 amino acids. Germline CDR1 is LNHNV and CDR2 is YYDKDF (reference sequence). After removal of 3 bases from V and 3 bases from J, the junction contained 6 bases not matched to a gene. Written as DNA, the CDR3 is TGTGCCACCAGCAGTGCGGGACAGGGTGGCTACGAGCAGTACTTC. This translates into CATSSAGQGGYEQYF.

The genes are TRBV10-3 and TRBJ2-7; D may be TRBD1 (6 bases). CDR3 length equals 14 residues. Germline-derived CDR1 and CDR2 are ENHRY and SYGVKD. V lost 3 bases to trimming and J lost 4 bases, with 13 bases between them. CDR3 coding DNA: TGTGCCATCAGTGATATGGACAGCTTTTACGAGCAGTACTTC. It codes for CAISDMDSFYEQYF.

The chain has TRBV23-1 and TRBJ2-5, with 7 bases that match TRBD2. TRBV23-1 is designated an ORF whose function remains uncertain. The CDR3 consists of 16 residues. Unmatched junction bases numbered 10, after V lost 3 bases and J lost 3 bases. Here the CDR3 DNA reads TGCGCCAGCAGTCACCCGGGACTACCCGGGAAAGAGACCCAGTACTTC. It specifies CASSHPGLPGKETQYF.

This sequence joins TRBV4-2 and TRBJ1-4, with D possibly TRBD1 on 5 matching bases. The V and J ends lost 4 bases and 8 bases respectively, with 14 bases between them. The CDR3 sequence is 14 residues long. CDR1 is LGHNA and CDR2 is YNFKEQ in the germline V gene. The chain's CDR3 is CASSPGGGWEKLFF. The CDR3 DNA reads as TGTGCCAGCAGCCCCGGGGGAGGATGGGAAAAACTGTTTTTT.

The rearrangement uses TRBV9 and TRBJ1-1; no clear D gene. The CDR3 spans 15 residues. The germline V and J ends were trimmed by 1 base and 1 base, with 11 bases remaining between them. Looked up from germline, CDR1 is SGDLS and CDR2 is YYNGEE. CDR3 sequence reads: CASSVIGVGNTEAFF. The CDR3, as DNA: TGTGCCAGCAGCGTAATAGGAGTTGGGAACACTGAAGCTTTCTTT.

The chain couples TRBV28 to TRBJ2-7; perhaps TRBD2 as D (6 bases). Germline V gene lookup returns CDR1 MDHEN and CDR2 SYDVKM. CDR3 length: 11 residues. V shed 7 bases and J shed 6 bases, with 10 bases lying between them. The CDR3 sequence is CASTGGGEQYF. The CDR3 nucleotides are TGTGCCAGCACCGGGGGTGGCGAGCAGTACTTC.

The chain recombines TRBV7-2 with TRBJ1-1, with a possible D match to TRBD1 (5 bases). The CDR3 extends over 14 amino acids. Germline V CDR1 and CDR2: SGHTA, FQGNSA. V was trimmed by 3 bases and J by 6 bases, leaving 14 bases between them. The CDR3, as DNA: TGTGCCAGCAGCTTGGCGCCCCCAGGGTCTGAAGCTTTCTTT. Its protein product is CASSLAPPGSEAFF.

The chain has TRBV4-1 and TRBJ2-1; D is possibly TRBD2 (5 bases). The CDR3 spans 16 residues. V shed 1 base and J shed 0 bases, with 10 bases lying between them. Germline CDR1 MGHRA, CDR2 YSYEKL. DNA for the CDR3: TGCGCCAGCAGCCAAGTTGGTGGGAGCTCCTACAATGAGCAGTTCTTC. The encoded protein is CASSQVGGSSYNEQFF.

The rearrangement links TRBV25-1 to TRBJ2-7; a possible D gene is TRBD2 (6 bases). This CDR3 spans 14 amino acids. CDR1 is MGHDK, CDR2 SYGVNS, per germline. Trimming removed 6 bases at V and 2 bases at J, with 14 bases between. CDR3 sequence: CASSDGEEAYEQYF. The CDR3 DNA follows: TGTGCCAGCAGCGATGGGGAGGAGGCCTACGAGCAGTACTTC.

The chain uses TRBV30 and TRBJ1-5; D may be TRBD1 (6 bases). The germline V and J ends were trimmed by 4 bases and 5 bases, with 15 bases remaining between them. The V gene's germline CDR1 is GTSNPN and CDR2 SVGIG (reference sequence). The CDR3 consists of 14 residues. CDR3 sequence reads: CAWTPGQQDQPQHF. CDR3 sequence (DNA): TGTGCCTGGACCCCAGGACAGCAGGATCAGCCCCAGCATTTT.

This chain connects TRBV7-2 to TRBJ2-5, with 8 bases aligning to TRBD2. This CDR3 contains 16 residues. Trimming at V came to 4 bases and at J to 4 bases, leaving 11 bases not matched to a gene. CDR1 and CDR2 from the germline V gene are SGHTA and FQGNSA. CDR3 sequence (DNA): TGTGCCAGCAGCTCTGGGCGCGGGAGGATAGGAGAGACCCAGTACTTC. Encoded protein: CASSSGRGRIGETQYF.

The chain joins TRBV19 to TRBJ2-5; the match to TRBD2 covers 15 bases. Germline lookup yields CDR1 LNHDA and CDR2 SQIVND (reference sequence). There are 17 residues in the CDR3. After removal of 5 bases from V and 4 bases from J, the junction contained 8 bases not matched to a gene. The CDR3 DNA is TGTGCCAGTAGTCCCTCCGCGGGACTAGCGGGAGGAGAGACCCAGTACTTC. Its translation: CASSPSAGLAGGETQYF. Together with reference TRBV19 and TRBJ2-5, the CDR3 gives the full variable domain: DGGITQSPKYLFRKEGQNVTLSCEQNLNHDAMYWYRQDPGQGLRLIYYSQIVNDFQKGDIAEGYSVSREKKESFPLTVTSAQKNPTAFYLCASSPSAGLAGGETQYFGPGTRLLVL.

This CDR3 is CASSQEHAAYEQYF. In DNA, the CDR3 is TGCGCCAGCAGCCAAGAACACGCCGCCTACGAGCAGTACTTC. This chain links TRBV4-3 with TRBJ2-7; D not resolved. This CDR3 has 14 amino acids. Germline CDR1 is LGHNA and CDR2 is YSLEER. V gave up 0 bases and J gave up 2 bases, with 8 bases separating them.

The chain is built from TRBV19 and TRBJ2-7, with D unclear. Per germline, CDR1 LNHDA and CDR2 SQIVND (reference sequence). The V and J ends lost 8 bases and 3 bases respectively, with 14 bases between them. The CDR3 totals 13 residues. Here the CDR3 reads CASSRSSGYEQYF. For the CDR3, the DNA is TGTGCCAGTTCCCGGTCAAGTGGCTACGAGCAGTACTTC. The full variable domain, its missing parts supplied by reference TRBV19 and TRBJ2-7, is DGGITQSPKYLFRKEGQNVTLSCEQNLNHDAMYWYRQDPGQGLRLIYYSQIVNDFQKGDIAEGYSVSREKKESFPLTVTSAQKNPTAFYLCASSRSSGYEQYFGPGTRLTVT.

The chain uses TRBV4-2 and TRBJ1-5; 7 bases match TRBD1. The CDR3 consists of 16 residues. V trimming: 1 base; J trimming: 1 base; junction bases outside the gene matches: 4. Germline CDR1 LGHNA, CDR2 YNFKEQ. The CDR3 sequence is CASSQGDSLSNQPQHF. The CDR3 DNA sequence: TGTGCCAGCAGCCAAGGGGACAGCTTAAGCAATCAGCCCCAGCATTTT.

The V gene is TRBV7-9, the J gene TRBJ1-1; weak D call: TRBD1 (6 bases). Germline V gives CDR1 SEHNR, CDR2 FQNEAQ (reference sequence). V was trimmed by 0 bases and J by 3 bases, leaving 11 bases between them. CDR3 length: 15 amino acids. The CDR3 protein is CASSLAGEGDTEAFF. Written as DNA, the CDR3 is TGTGCCAGCAGCTTAGCGGGGGAGGGGGACACTGAAGCTTTCTTT. Full variable domain (rest looked up from reference TRBV7-9 and TRBJ1-1): DTGVSQNPRHKITKRGQNVTFRCDPISEHNRLYWYRQTLGQGPEFLTYFQNEAQLEKSRLLSDRFSAERPKGSFSTLEIQRTEQGDSAMYLCASSLAGEGDTEAFFGQGTRLTVV.

The CDR3 DNA reads TGTGCCAGTAGTACCCGAGGGAGGGCTGAAGCTTTCTTT. Protein product: CASSTRGRAEAFF. The chain employs TRBV19 and TRBJ1-1; D not certain. V was trimmed by 4 bases and J by 6 bases, leaving 12 bases between them. The CDR3 extends over 13 amino acids. The germline gives CDR1 LNHDA, CDR2 SQIVND (reference sequence).

This clone was recorded only once. Here the CDR3 reads CASSQPLRISEQYF. CDR3 sequence (DNA): TGTGCCAGCAGCCAACCTTTGAGGATATCCGAGCAGTACTTC. This chain joins TRBV7-8 and TRBJ2-7; no clear D. From germline, CDR1 is SGHVS and CDR2 FQNEAQ. CDR3 length: 14 residues. Trimming shortened V by 5 bases and J by 6 bases, and 17 bases separated the two germline ends.

The rearrangement uses TRBV27 and TRBJ2-7; D might be TRBD1 (6 bases). The length of the CDR3 is 14 residues. Trimming stripped 3 bases from V and 4 bases from J, with 13 bases between. Germline CDR1 MNHEY, CDR2 SMNVEV (reference sequence). The CDR3 sequence is CASSLQGLVYEQYF. In nucleotides, the CDR3 is TGTGCCAGCAGTTTGCAGGGGCTTGTATACGAGCAGTACTTC.

The V and J genes are TRBV7-9 and TRBJ1-5, with D possibly matching TRBD1 (6 bases). This CDR3 comprises 16 residues. V lost 1 base and J lost 0, with 10 bases in between. Germline V gene sequence: CDR1 SEHNR, CDR2 FQNEAQ (reference sequence). The DNA for the CDR3 is TGTGCCAGCAGCTTAGGGACAGTTAATAGCAATCAGCCCCAGCATTTT. This gives the protein CASSLGTVNSNQPQHF.

The V call is TRBV5-8, the J call TRBJ1-5, with 7 bases fitting TRBD1. J gave up 2 bases and V 3 bases, and 5 bases lay outside the gene matches. The CDR3 totals 15 residues. CDR1 SGHTS and CDR2 YDEGEE come from the germline V gene. CDR3 DNA sequence: TGTGCCAGCAGCTCCCAAGGGGGCGGCAATCAGCCCCAGCATTTT. Protein: CASSSQGGGNQPQHF.

This clone was detected only a few times. The chain recombines TRBV4-2 with TRBJ2-1, with 8 bases fitting TRBD2. V trimming: 0 bases; J trimming: 6 bases; junction bases outside the gene matches: 7. Germline-derived CDR1 and CDR2 are LGHNA and YNFKEQ. This CDR3 spans 16 amino acids. This chain's CDR3 is CASSQDGSGGTNEQFF. DNA for the CDR3: TGTGCCAGCAGCCAAGATGGCAGCGGGGGTACCAATGAGCAGTTCTTC.